This is a list of T cell receptor beta chains from one sample in a study of blood T cell repertoires in COVID-19. Profiling relied on immunoSEQ multiplex PCR, and the TCRdb table lists in-frame clones only, not all of them. Of 70,000 to 85,000 clones in the sample, about four fifths are singletons; the top ten hold about 9%. Sequencing was done on a sample of peripheral blood. The receptors were gathered from a human donor in a cohort sampled during active COVID-19. Both conserved end residues are part of each CDR3. A D gene is named only where the DNA matches it firmly. Size values are once, few and many counts, or a class for expanded clones, and some rows have none.

d_call | j_call | clone_size | v_call | cdr3_aa | cdr3_nt
TRBD1 | TRBJ1-5 | few | TRBV5-6 | CASGVQGAGQPQHF | TGTGCCAGCGGAGTACAGGGGGCGGGTCAGCCCCAGCATTTT
TRBD2 | TRBJ2-3 | - | TRBV7-3 | CASSSGAGGRTDTQYF | TGTGCCAGCAGCTCCGGAGCGGGGGGGCGCACAGATACGCAGTATTTT
TRBD1 | TRBJ2-6 | - | TRBV28 | CASSAGGAGANVLTF | TGTGCCAGCAGTGCAGGGGGCGCTGGGGCCAACGTCCTGACTTTC
TRBD1 | TRBJ2-7 | - | TRBV7-8 | CASSLAGQGAREQYF | TGTGCCAGCAGCTTAGCCGGACAGGGGGCGCGCGAGCAGTACTTC
TRBD1 | TRBJ2-7 | - | TRBV7-9 | CASSLTGTGEDEQYF | TGTGCCAGCAGCCTAACCGGGACAGGGGAGGACGAGCAGTACTTC
- | TRBJ2-1 | - | TRBV9 | CASSVVGGEQFF | TGTGCCAGCAGCGTAGTTGGCGGAGAGCAGTTCTTC
- | TRBJ2-6 | - | TRBV4-2 | CASRAGRPSGANVLTF | TGTGCCAGCAGGGCGGGGCGCCCTTCTGGGGCCAACGTCCTGACTTTC
TRBD1 | TRBJ1-6 | - | TRBV9 | CASSALQGDYSPLHF | TGTGCCAGCAGCGCACTACAGGGGGATTATTCACCCCTCCACTTT
- | TRBJ1-2 | - | TRBV6-5 | CASSPDNYGYTF | TGTGCCAGCAGCCCAGATAACTATGGCTACACCTTC
TRBD1 | TRBJ1-1 | - | TRBV28 | CASSLGTGVTRFMNTEAFF | TGTGCCAGCAGCCTCGGGACAGGGGTTACTAGATTCATGAACACTGAAGCTTTCTTT
- | TRBJ2-1 | - | TRBV7-9 | CASSSDFSSSYNEQFF | TGTGCCAGCAGCTCGGACTTTTCAAGCTCCTACAATGAGCAGTTCTTC
TRBD2 | TRBJ2-3 | - | TRBV2 | CASSLGTSADTQYF | TGTGCCAGCAGTCTTGGGACTAGCGCAGATACGCAGTATTTT
TRBD2 | TRBJ2-2 | - | TRBV30 | CAWRRTSAGEGELFF | TGTGCCTGGCGCCGAACTAGCGCGGGGGAGGGGGAGCTGTTTTTT
- | TRBJ1-5 | - | TRBV19 | CAVTGSSNQPQHF | TGTGCCGTGACAGGATCGAGCAATCAGCCCCAGCATTTT
TRBD1 | TRBJ1-2 | - | TRBV4-1 | CASSLLPGTASYTF | TGCGCCAGCAGCCTGCTCCCCGGGACAGCAAGCTACACCTTC
- | TRBJ1-2 | - | TRBV2 | CASSVWQGYGYTF | TGTGCCAGCAGTGTGTGGCAGGGTTATGGCTACACCTTC
- | TRBJ2-2 | - | TRBV5-4 | CASSLEHQTGELFF | TGTGCCAGCAGCTTAGAACACCAAACCGGGGAGCTGTTTTTT
- | TRBJ1-1 | - | TRBV19 | CASSPPGRGDTEAFF | TGTGCCAGTAGTCCCCCGGGGAGGGGAGACACTGAAGCTTTCTTT
TRBD1 | TRBJ1-5 | - | TRBV10-2 | CASTRQGDGDQPQHF | TGCGCCAGCACCCGACAGGGGGATGGCGATCAGCCCCAGCATTTT
TRBD1 | TRBJ2-3 | - | TRBV5-6 | CASSPRTGGDTQYF | TGTGCCAGCAGCCCCCGGACAGGGGGAGATACGCAGTATTTT
TRBD2 | TRBJ2-7 | - | TRBV7-2 | CASSQSGSKSYEQYF | TGTGCCAGCAGCCAAAGCGGGAGCAAGTCCTACGAGCAGTACTTC
- | TRBJ1-1 | - | TRBV5-1 | CASSSRGSQTTEAFF | TGCGCCAGCAGCTCCCGAGGCAGCCAAACCACTGAAGCTTTCTTT
- | TRBJ2-2 | - | TRBV7-9 | CASSRGGIDGTGELFF | TGTGCCAGCAGCAGAGGGGGAATTGATGGGACCGGGGAGCTGTTTTTT
TRBD1 | TRBJ1-2 | - | TRBV20-1 | CSASSSGTGGGMAYGYTF | TGCAGTGCTAGTTCCTCCGGGACAGGGGGCGGGATGGCCTATGGCTACACCTTC
TRBD1 | TRBJ1-2 | - | TRBV30 | CAWRHGQGGYTF | TGTGCCTGGAGACACGGACAGGGTGGCTACACCTTC
- | TRBJ2-7 | - | TRBV23-1 | CASSQSAGARSSYEQYF | TGCGCCAGCAGTCAATCGGCGGGGGCTAGGAGCTCCTACGAGCAGTACTTC
- | TRBJ2-7 | - | TRBV12-3/TRBV12-4 | CASISPSYEQYF | TGTGCCAGCATTTCTCCTTCCTACGAGCAGTACTTC
TRBD1 | TRBJ2-7 | - | TRBV18 | CASSEGQGPSYEQYF | TGTGCCAGCTCGGAAGGACAGGGGCCCTCCTACGAGCAGTACTTC
TRBD1 | TRBJ2-1 | - | TRBV5-1 | CASSGRTGRNNEQFF | TGCGCCAGCAGCGGTCGGACAGGGCGCAACAATGAGCAGTTCTTC
TRBD2 | TRBJ2-1 | - | TRBV6-4 | CASSMETSSPYNEQFF | TGTGCCAGCTCGATGGAGACTAGCTCACCCTACAATGAGCAGTTCTTC
TRBD2 | TRBJ2-1 | few | TRBV30 | CAWSVRGSGRAYNEQFF | TGTGCCTGGAGTGTACGAGGGAGCGGGAGGGCCTACAATGAGCAGTTCTTC
TRBD2 | TRBJ2-7 | - | TRBV5-4 | CASSPTSGSSYEQYF | TGTGCCAGCAGCCCGACTAGCGGGTCGTCCTACGAGCAGTACTTC
TRBD2 | TRBJ2-1 | - | TRBV11-2 | CASSLAMGGYNEQFF | TGTGCCAGCAGCTTAGCTATGGGGGGGTACAATGAGCAGTTCTTC
TRBD1 | TRBJ2-2 | - | TRBV18 | CASSPTGQGVTGELFF | TGTGCCAGCTCACCAACAGGACAGGGGGTCACCGGGGAGCTGTTTTTT
- | TRBJ2-5 | once | TRBV3-1/TRBV3-2 | CASSQDPRGETQYF | TGTGCCAGCAGCCAAGATCCCCGGGGAGAGACCCAGTACTTC
TRBD2 | TRBJ2-7 | - | TRBV15 | CATSRVAGGNDEQYF | TGTGCCACCAGCAGAGTTGCGGGAGGTAACGACGAGCAGTACTTC
- | TRBJ2-7 | - | TRBV20-1 | CSAYHNYEQYF | TGCAGTGCTTACCACAACTACGAGCAGTACTTC
- | TRBJ2-5 | - | TRBV9 | CASSVVVGGQETQYF | TGTGCCAGCAGCGTAGTTGTGGGGGGACAAGAGACCCAGTACTTC
TRBD2 | TRBJ2-2 | - | TRBV5-1 | CASSGGTSGTIGELFF | TGCGCCAGCAGCGGGGGGACTAGCGGGACCATCGGGGAGCTGTTTTTT
- | TRBJ2-7 | few | TRBV6-5 | CASSYGGDHSYEQYF | TGTGCCAGCAGTTACGGAGGGGACCATTCCTACGAGCAGTACTTC
TRBD2 | TRBJ2-7 | - | TRBV7-4 | CASSHHCWRGDYEQYF | TGTGCCAGCAGCCATCATTGCTGGCGGGGGGACTACGAGCAGTACTTC
TRBD1 | TRBJ2-7 | - | TRBV29-1 | CSVARTGSGREQYF | TGCAGCGTTGCGAGGACAGGGAGTGGGAGAGAGCAGTACTTC
- | TRBJ2-7 | - | TRBV12-3/TRBV12-4 | CASSRSPYEQYF | TGTGCCAGCAGCCGTTCCCCCTACGAGCAGTACTTC
- | TRBJ1-2 | - | TRBV5-1 | CASSVDSRYGYTF | TGCGCCAGCAGCGTTGACAGCCGCTATGGCTACACCTTC
TRBD1 | TRBJ2-7 | - | TRBV19 | CASSRDRGAEQYF | TGTGCCAGTAGTAGGGACAGGGGAGCCGAGCAGTACTTC
TRBD1 | TRBJ2-7 | few | TRBV9 | CASSVGGRGSEQYF | TGTGCCAGCAGCGTAGGAGGCAGGGGGAGCGAGCAGTACTTC
- | TRBJ2-5 | - | TRBV28 | CASRTGLQETQYF | TGTGCCAGCCGTACGGGACTCCAGGAGACCCAGTACTTC
TRBD1 | TRBJ1-2 | - | TRBV9 | CASAKTDRGGNGGYTF | TGTGCCAGCGCGAAAACGGACAGGGGCGGTAATGGAGGCTACACCTTC
- | TRBJ2-1 | - | TRBV3-1/TRBV3-2 | CASSQSRALGQFF | TGTGCCAGCAGCCAAAGCAGGGCCCTGGGGCAGTTCTTC
TRBD1 | TRBJ2-3 | - | TRBV5-4 | CASSLQGEGTDTQYF | TGTGCCAGCAGCTTGCAGGGGGAAGGAACAGATACGCAGTATTTT
- | TRBJ2-5 | - | TRBV28 | CASSQTGWEETQYF | TGTGCCAGCAGTCAGACAGGCTGGGAAGAGACCCAGTACTTC
- | TRBJ1-5 | - | TRBV12-3/TRBV12-4 | CASSLPGNQPQHF | TGTGCCAGCAGTTTACCAGGCAATCAGCCCCAGCATTTT
TRBD1 | TRBJ2-2 | - | TRBV5-6 | CASSFRDRVSGELFF | TGTGCCAGCAGCTTCCGGGACAGGGTCTCCGGGGAGCTGTTTTTT
TRBD2 | TRBJ2-1 | - | TRBV29-1 | CSVEEGTSVSYNEQFF | TGCAGCGTTGAAGAAGGAACTAGCGTCTCCTACAATGAGCAGTTCTTC
- | TRBJ1-2 | - | TRBV4-2 | CASSQDTTVYGYTF | TGTGCCAGCAGCCAAGATACAACAGTCTATGGCTACACCTTC
TRBD1 | TRBJ1-4 | - | TRBV5-8 | CASTGESTGEDNEKLFF | TGTGCCAGCACCGGAGAGTCGACAGGGGAGGATAATGAAAAACTGTTTTTT
TRBD1 | TRBJ1-1 | - | TRBV19 | CASSPLVGQAEAFF | TGTGCCAGTAGTCCCCTCGTGGGACAGGCTGAAGCTTTCTTT
TRBD2 | TRBJ2-2 | - | TRBV27 | CATCRLAGVVGELFF | TGTGCCACTTGTAGACTAGCGGGAGTGGTCGGGGAGCTGTTTTTT
TRBD1 | TRBJ1-2 | - | TRBV5-5 | CASSLAGTDFGYTF | TGTGCCAGCAGCTTAGCCGGGACAGATTTCGGCTACACCTTC